These T cell receptor beta chains were read from a single sample in a study of shared clonotypes between healthy human individuals. Using immunoSEQ multiplex PCR, the repertoire was profiled, and TCRdb retains in-frame clones only, with some absent. The data contain around 500,000 clones, roughly 85% of them singletons. The source material was PBMCs. The receptor source for this set is a middle-aged woman in good health. Some clones in this sample may be carry-over from other donors' samples. Each CDR3 is given with its conserved first and last residue. Fields, in order: clone size, V gene, D gene, J gene, CDR3 DNA, CDR3 protein. D genes are given only for firm matches. For some rows the clone size is stated as once, few or many, or as a class when expanded; others skip it.

clone size: many; V gene: TRBV29-1; D gene: TRBD2; J gene: TRBJ2-1; CDR3 DNA: TGCAGCGCTGGACTAGCGGGAGCCGGAGAGCAGTTCTTC; CDR3 protein: CSAGLAGAGEQFF
clone size: -; V gene: TRBV5-1; D gene: TRBD1; J gene: TRBJ2-3; CDR3 DNA: TGCGCCAGCAGCACGGACAGGGGGCCAGATACGCAGTATTTT; CDR3 protein: CASSTDRGPDTQYF
clone size: -; V gene: TRBV30; D gene: -; J gene: TRBJ2-4; CDR3 DNA: TGTGCCTGGGAGGCAGACCTCAAAAACATTCAGTACTTC; CDR3 protein: CAWEADLKNIQYF
clone size: few; V gene: TRBV2; D gene: TRBD1; J gene: TRBJ1-5; CDR3 DNA: TGTGCCAGCAGTGGAAGGACAGGGGGCAATCAGCCCCAGCATTTT; CDR3 protein: CASSGRTGGNQPQHF
clone size: -; V gene: TRBV27; D gene: -; J gene: TRBJ2-7; CDR3 DNA: TGTGCCAGCAGTTTAAGGCAGGGAACCTACGAGCAGTACTTC; CDR3 protein: CASSLRQGTYEQYF
clone size: -; V gene: TRBV25-1; D gene: -; J gene: TRBJ2-2; CDR3 DNA: TGTGCCAGCAGTCCCCTCCTCCCAGGGCGCCTCACCGGGGAGCTGTTTTTT; CDR3 protein: CASSPLLPGRLTGELFF
clone size: -; V gene: TRBV7-2; D gene: -; J gene: TRBJ2-2; CDR3 DNA: TGTGCCAGCAGCAAAGATTCGGGGTATCTCACCGGGGAGCTGTTTTTT; CDR3 protein: CASSKDSGYLTGELFF
clone size: -; V gene: TRBV27; D gene: -; J gene: TRBJ2-2; CDR3 DNA: TGTGCCAGCAGTTTCGCGACAGTGAACACCGGGGAGCTGTTTTTT; CDR3 protein: CASSFATVNTGELFF
clone size: -; V gene: TRBV6-1; D gene: -; J gene: TRBJ2-5; CDR3 DNA: TGTGCCAGCAGTGAAAGTAGGGTTTACCAAGAGACCCAGTACTTC; CDR3 protein: CASSESRVYQETQYF
clone size: -; V gene: TRBV7-6; D gene: -; J gene: TRBJ1-5; CDR3 DNA: TGTGCCAGCAGCCCTACTTCAGGGGCAAATCAGCCCCAGCATTTT; CDR3 protein: CASSPTSGANQPQHF
clone size: -; V gene: TRBV19; D gene: TRBD2; J gene: TRBJ2-3; CDR3 DNA: TGTGCCAGTAGTATGCGATTCGGACTAGCGGGAGGCACAGATACGCAGTATTTT; CDR3 protein: CASSMRFGLAGGTDTQYF
clone size: -; V gene: TRBV28; D gene: -; J gene: TRBJ1-2; CDR3 DNA: TGTGCCAGCAGTCCCCCTTATTGGGACAAGAACTATGGCTACACCTTC; CDR3 protein: CASSPPYWDKNYGYTF
clone size: -; V gene: TRBV7-2; D gene: -; J gene: TRBJ2-1; CDR3 DNA: TGTGCCAGCAGGCCAGGCGCGTCCAATGAGCAGTTCTTC; CDR3 protein: CASRPGASNEQFF
clone size: -; V gene: TRBV4-1; D gene: TRBD1; J gene: TRBJ2-7; CDR3 DNA: TGCGCCAGCAGCCCCCGGACAGGGAGCTCCTACGAGCAGTACTTC; CDR3 protein: CASSPRTGSSYEQYF
clone size: -; V gene: TRBV4-1; D gene: -; J gene: TRBJ1-5; CDR3 DNA: TGCGCCAGCAGCCAAGTAGGGAGGGGCGCGAATCAGCCCCAGCATTTT; CDR3 protein: CASSQVGRGANQPQHF
clone size: -; V gene: TRBV28; D gene: -; J gene: TRBJ1-5; CDR3 DNA: TGTGCCAGCAGTGGGGGCGACAGGAGCAATCAGCCCCAGCATTTT; CDR3 protein: CASSGGDRSNQPQHF
clone size: -; V gene: TRBV27; D gene: -; J gene: TRBJ2-7; CDR3 DNA: TGTGCCAGCCCCGAAGGGGGGCGCAGGACTAGTAAGGACGTTTACGAGCAGTACTTC; CDR3 protein: CASPEGGRRTSKDVYEQYF
clone size: -; V gene: TRBV27; D gene: -; J gene: TRBJ1-5; CDR3 DNA: TGTGCCAGCAGTTTCGTTTACAGAGGCAATCAGCCCCAGCATTTT; CDR3 protein: CASSFVYRGNQPQHF
clone size: -; V gene: TRBV19; D gene: -; J gene: TRBJ1-1; CDR3 DNA: TGTGCCAGTAGTAACCTCGTAGGGGGGCGGGGCACTGAAGCTTTCTTT; CDR3 protein: CASSNLVGGRGTEAFF
clone size: -; V gene: TRBV27; D gene: TRBD2; J gene: TRBJ2-5; CDR3 DNA: TGTGCCAGCAGTTTAAGTCTAGCGGGCCAAGAGACCCAGTACTTC; CDR3 protein: CASSLSLAGQETQYF
clone size: -; V gene: TRBV27; D gene: TRBD2; J gene: TRBJ2-2; CDR3 DNA: TGTGCCAGCAACGTAGCGGGAGAAGACACCGGGGAGCTGTTTTTT; CDR3 protein: CASNVAGEDTGELFF
clone size: -; V gene: TRBV13; D gene: -; J gene: TRBJ2-2; CDR3 DNA: TGTGCCAGCAGACTGGACAGCAACACCGGGGAGCTGTTTTTT; CDR3 protein: CASRLDSNTGELFF
clone size: -; V gene: TRBV2; D gene: -; J gene: TRBJ1-5; CDR3 DNA: TGTGCCAGCAGAGGGTGGGGCAATCAGCCCCAGCATTTT; CDR3 protein: CASRGWGNQPQHF
clone size: -; V gene: TRBV5-1; D gene: TRBD2; J gene: TRBJ2-1; CDR3 DNA: TGCGCCAGCAGAGGTAGCGGGAGTAGGCATGAGCAGTTCTTC; CDR3 protein: CASRGSGSRHEQFF
clone size: -; V gene: TRBV2; D gene: -; J gene: TRBJ2-7; CDR3 DNA: TGTGCCAGCAGGGGGGACGGCGAGCACGAGCAGTACTTC; CDR3 protein: CASRGDGEHEQYF
clone size: -; V gene: TRBV5-1; D gene: -; J gene: TRBJ2-5; CDR3 DNA: TGCGCCAGCAGTGGGGAGGATGGGGAGACCCAGTACTTC; CDR3 protein: CASSGEDGETQYF
clone size: -; V gene: TRBV2; D gene: TRBD1; J gene: TRBJ1-2; CDR3 DNA: TGTGCCAGCAGCAACAGGGGGCGCAAAGGCTACACCTTC; CDR3 protein: CASSNRGRKGYTF
clone size: -; V gene: TRBV5-1; D gene: TRBD2; J gene: TRBJ2-2; CDR3 DNA: TGCGCCAGCAGCCAAGCGACTAGCGGGAGAACCGGGGAGCTGTTTTTT; CDR3 protein: CASSQATSGRTGELFF
clone size: -; V gene: TRBV5-1; D gene: -; J gene: TRBJ2-5; CDR3 DNA: TGCGCCAGCAGCTTAGGTTTGGGCGATTTTGAGACCCAGTACTTC; CDR3 protein: CASSLGLGDFETQYF
clone size: -; V gene: TRBV5-1; D gene: TRBD1; J gene: TRBJ1-4; CDR3 DNA: TGCGCCAGCAGCAGTTGGACAGGGGGAGATGAAAAACTGTTTTTT; CDR3 protein: CASSSWTGGDEKLFF
clone size: -; V gene: TRBV20-1; D gene: -; J gene: TRBJ2-7; CDR3 DNA: TGCAGTGTCAGGACCCCCTACGAGCAGTACTTC; CDR3 protein: CSVRTPYEQYF
clone size: few; V gene: TRBV20-1; D gene: -; J gene: TRBJ2-4; CDR3 DNA: TGCAGTGCTAGAGCAAACATTCAGTACTTC; CDR3 protein: CSARANIQYF
clone size: -; V gene: TRBV5-6; D gene: TRBD2; J gene: TRBJ2-7; CDR3 DNA: TGTGCCAGCAGCTTGGAAGTACGGCGGGAGGGCCGTCTAGGCGAGCAGTACTTC; CDR3 protein: CASSLEVRREGRLGEQYF
clone size: -; V gene: TRBV10-3; D gene: -; J gene: TRBJ1-1; CDR3 DNA: TGTGCCATCAAGGCGGAAGGGTTCACTGAAGCTTTCTTT; CDR3 protein: CAIKAEGFTEAFF
clone size: once; V gene: TRBV4-2; D gene: -; J gene: TRBJ2-1; CDR3 DNA: TGTGCCAGCAGCCCCATTTTGGGGGCGCCGTATTTCTTC; CDR3 protein: CASSPILGAPYFF
clone size: -; V gene: TRBV19; D gene: -; J gene: TRBJ2-3; CDR3 DNA: TGTGCCAGTAGTATAACCGCTAGCGGCACAGATACGCAGTATTTT; CDR3 protein: CASSITASGTDTQYF
clone size: -; V gene: TRBV7-2; D gene: TRBD1; J gene: TRBJ1-1; CDR3 DNA: TGTGCCAGCAGTTTCGACCGGGACAGGAAAGCTTTCTTT; CDR3 protein: CASSFDRDRKAFF
clone size: -; V gene: TRBV7-9; D gene: -; J gene: TRBJ1-3; CDR3 DNA: TGTGCCAGCCCCCAGGGGTCGAGCTCTGGAAACACCATATATTTT; CDR3 protein: CASPQGSSSGNTIYF
clone size: -; V gene: TRBV5-6; D gene: -; J gene: TRBJ2-3; CDR3 DNA: TGTGCCAGCAGCCCCTCGACTGCCCCCACAGATACGCAGTATTTT; CDR3 protein: CASSPSTAPTDTQYF